Listed here are 13 T cell receptor beta chains from one sample, sequenced in a study of T cell changes during pregnancy in multiple sclerosis. Produced via immunoSEQ multiplex PCR; TCRdb's table is partial and in-frame only. The sample includes some 81,000 clones, approximately 90% of them seen just once. The input for sequencing was peripheral blood, taken before pregnancy. All receptors come from a female donor with multiple sclerosis, enrolled in a pregnancy study.

The V gene is TRBV4-2, the J gene TRBJ2-3; 8 bases are a match to TRBD2. V was pared by 4 bases and J by 8 bases, with 20 bases of the junction left unmatched. Germline loops: CDR1 LGHNA, CDR2 YNFKEQ. The CDR3 runs to 18 residues. This CDR3 reads CASSRGMGGAGETATQYF. The CDR3 region has the DNA TGTGCCAGCAGCCGGGGGATGGGGGGAGCGGGGGAGACGGCTACGCAGTATTTT.

This rearrangement joins TRBV9 to TRBJ2-7; maybe TRBD2 (5 bases). Germline loops: CDR1 SGDLS, CDR2 YYNGEE. Trimming took off 3 bases at V and 2 bases at J, with 12 bases between the two ends. CDR3 length: 14 amino acids. CDR3 residues: CASSEGDGAYEQYF. CDR3 DNA: TGTGCCAGCAGCGAGGGAGACGGGGCCTACGAGCAGTACTTC.

The chain links TRBV29-1 to TRBJ2-2, with 7 bases lining up with TRBD1. The V gene's germline CDR1 is SQVTM and CDR2 ANQGSEA. The trim removed 4 bases at V and 7 bases at J, leaving 9 bases unmatched. This CDR3 region has 14 residues. This CDR3 is CSVGGRQGRGELFF. CDR3 DNA: TGCAGCGTTGGGGGCCGACAGGGCCGCGGGGAGCTGTTTTTT.

The genes are TRBV5-4 and TRBJ2-2; D unresolved. Germline-derived CDR1 and CDR2 are SGHNT and YYREEE (reference sequence). The germline V and J ends were trimmed by 4 bases and 4 bases, with 11 bases remaining between them. This CDR3 region has 14 residues. DNA of the CDR3: TGTGCCAGCAGCCCGCCCCGGAGCACCGGGGAGCTGTTTTTT. Protein sequence: CASSPPRSTGELFF.

The V and J genes are TRBV6-1 and TRBJ2-3, with 10 bases aligning to TRBD2. Germline CDR1 MNHNS, CDR2 SASEGT. This CDR3 contains 16 residues. After removal of 6 bases from V and 4 bases from J, the junction contained 10 bases not matched to a gene. CDR3 sequence (DNA): TGTGCCAGCAGCGAAAGCGGGGGGGCCGCGGCAGATACGCAGTATTTT. Translation gives CASSESGGAAADTQYF.

The chain combines TRBV2 with TRBJ1-2, with D possibly matching TRBD1 (5 bases). The V and J ends lost 6 bases and 5 bases respectively, with 19 bases between them. This CDR3 comprises 15 residues. CDR1 is SNHLY and CDR2 is FYNNEI in the germline V gene. The CDR3 DNA follows: TGTGCCAGCAGCCCGGGGGACCGCTTTAGTTATGGCTACACCTTC. This translates into CASSPGDRFSYGYTF.

DNA of the CDR3: TGTGCCAGTAGTACCCGACAGGGGACCGACACTGAAGCTTTCTTT. This gives the protein CASSTRQGTDTEAFF. The chain joins TRBV19 to TRBJ1-1; TRBD1 matches at 8 bases. Germline CDR1 LNHDA, CDR2 SQIVND (reference sequence). The trim removed 4 bases at V and 3 bases at J, leaving 7 bases unmatched. The CDR3 length is 15 residues. The variable domain in full, completed from reference TRBV19 and TRBJ1-1, reads DGGITQSPKYLFRKEGQNVTLSCEQNLNHDAMYWYRQDPGQGLRLIYYSQIVNDFQKGDIAEGYSVSREKKESFPLTVTSAQKNPTAFYLCASSTRQGTDTEAFFGQGTRLTVV.

A remark on this clone: As the CDR3 is not closed by the conserved phenylalanine or tryptophan, this likely results from a read error. The limits of the CDR3 on the DNA are not certain, so only TCRdb's listed CDR3 is given. V gene TRBV7-2 combines with J gene TRBJ1-1; the D call in the table, TRBD1, was not verified against the DNA. Germline V lookup: CDR1 SGHTA, CDR2 FQGNSA. A total of 13 residues make up the CDR3, ends included. CDR3 region: CASSLMARVDIKL.

The chain couples TRBV4-2 to TRBJ1-1, with D perhaps TRBD1 (6 bases). Germline values: CDR1 LGHNA, CDR2 YNFKEQ. Trimming cost V 0 bases and J 8 bases, with 19 bases left between them. This CDR3 contains 16 residues. CDR3 loop: CASSQDGGGHVREAFF. CDR3 coding DNA: TGTGCCAGCAGCCAAGATGGGGGGGGACATGTCCGGGAAGCTTTCTTT.

V usage is TRBV7-2 and J usage is TRBJ2-3, with TRBD2 matching 11 bases. V trimming: 4 bases; J trimming: 3 bases; junction bases outside the gene matches: 6. This CDR3 is built from 16 residues. Germline V gene data show CDR1 as SGHTA and CDR2 as FQGNSA. This CDR3 is CASSYVAGGLTDTQYF. The CDR3 DNA follows: TGTGCCAGCAGCTACGTAGCGGGGGGGCTGACAGATACGCAGTATTTT.

The CDR3 nucleotides are TGTGCCAGCAGTCCACATAAGGGGGACAGGGGAAATGAAAAACTGTTTTTT. Its translation: CASSPHKGDRGNEKLFF. This chain joins TRBV27 and TRBJ1-4, with TRBD1 identical over 10 bases. J lost 5 bases, V lost 5 bases, and 11 bases had no gene match. This CDR3 contains 17 residues. Germline CDR1 reads MNHEY; CDR2 reads SMNVEV (reference sequence).

The genes are TRBV6-6 and TRBJ1-3, with D perhaps TRBD1 (6 bases). V lost 7 bases, J lost 0 bases, and 16 bases lay in between. CDR1 and CDR2 (germline): MNHNY, SVGAGI (reference sequence). This CDR3 has 16 residues. The CDR3 region is CASTRDTLRSGNTIYF. The CDR3 bases are TGTGCCAGCACCCGGGACACCTTACGCTCTGGAAACACCATATATTTT.

V and J are TRBV6-1 and TRBJ2-5, with 9 bases identical to TRBD1. Germline-derived CDR1 and CDR2 are MNHNS and SASEGT. The CDR3 is 15 amino acids. The V and J ends lost 5 bases and 0 bases, in that order; junction bases with no gene match: 4. CDR3 DNA sequence: TGTGCCAGCAGTCCAGGGGACAGGGACCAAGAGACCCAGTACTTC. Translated, it gives CASSPGDRDQETQYF.